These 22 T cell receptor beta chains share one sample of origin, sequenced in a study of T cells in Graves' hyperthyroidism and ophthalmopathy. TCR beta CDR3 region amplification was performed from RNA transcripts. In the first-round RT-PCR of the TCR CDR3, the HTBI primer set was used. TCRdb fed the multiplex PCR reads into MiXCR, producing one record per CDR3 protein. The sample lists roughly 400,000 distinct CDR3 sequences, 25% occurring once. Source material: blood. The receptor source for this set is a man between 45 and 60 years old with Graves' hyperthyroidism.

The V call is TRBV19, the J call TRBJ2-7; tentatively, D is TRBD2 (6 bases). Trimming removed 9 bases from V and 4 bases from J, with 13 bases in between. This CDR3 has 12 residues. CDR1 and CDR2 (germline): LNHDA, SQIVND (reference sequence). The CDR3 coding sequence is TGTGCCAGCGGCGGAGGGAGTTACGAGCAGTACTTC. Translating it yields CASGGGSYEQYF.

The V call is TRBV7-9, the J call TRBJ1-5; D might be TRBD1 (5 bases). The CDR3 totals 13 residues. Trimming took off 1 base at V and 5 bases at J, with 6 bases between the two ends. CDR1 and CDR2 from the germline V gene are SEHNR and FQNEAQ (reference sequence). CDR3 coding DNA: TGTGCCAGCAGCTTAGTAGGGGATCAGCCCCAGCATTTT. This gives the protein CASSLVGDQPQHF.

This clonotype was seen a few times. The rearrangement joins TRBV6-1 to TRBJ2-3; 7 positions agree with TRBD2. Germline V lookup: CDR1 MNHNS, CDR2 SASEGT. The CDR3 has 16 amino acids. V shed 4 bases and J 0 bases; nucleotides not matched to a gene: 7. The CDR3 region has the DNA TGTGCCAGCAGTGGCCGACTAGCCGAGAGCACAGATACGCAGTATTTT. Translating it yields CASSGRLAESTDTQYF.

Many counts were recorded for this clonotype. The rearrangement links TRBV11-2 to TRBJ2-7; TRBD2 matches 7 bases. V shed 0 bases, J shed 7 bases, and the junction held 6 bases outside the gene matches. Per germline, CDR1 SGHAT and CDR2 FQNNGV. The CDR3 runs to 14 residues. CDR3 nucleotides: TGTGCCAGCAGCTTAGATGCGGGAGCTAGGGAGCAGTACTTC. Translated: CASSLDAGAREQYF.

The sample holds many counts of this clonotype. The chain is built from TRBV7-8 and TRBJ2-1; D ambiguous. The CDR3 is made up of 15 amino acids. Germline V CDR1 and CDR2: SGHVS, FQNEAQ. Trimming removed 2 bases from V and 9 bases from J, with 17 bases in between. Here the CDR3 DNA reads TGTGCCAGCAGCTTATTATCGACGCTGTCGGGTGAGCAGTTCTTC. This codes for CASSLLSTLSGEQFF.

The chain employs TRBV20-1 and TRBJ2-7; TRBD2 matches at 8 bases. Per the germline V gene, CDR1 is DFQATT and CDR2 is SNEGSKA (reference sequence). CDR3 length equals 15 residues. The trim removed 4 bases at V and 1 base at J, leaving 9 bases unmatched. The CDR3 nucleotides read TGCAGTGCTATGCGGTCCGCGGGAGGTTCCTACGAGCAGTACTTC. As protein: CSAMRSAGGSYEQYF.

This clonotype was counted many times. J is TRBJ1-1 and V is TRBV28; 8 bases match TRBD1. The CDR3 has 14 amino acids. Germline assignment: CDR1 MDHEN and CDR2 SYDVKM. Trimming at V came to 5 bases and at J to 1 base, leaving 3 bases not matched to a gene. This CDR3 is CASSPGGWNTEAFF. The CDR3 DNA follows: TGTGCCAGCAGTCCAGGGGGCTGGAACACTGAAGCTTTCTTT.

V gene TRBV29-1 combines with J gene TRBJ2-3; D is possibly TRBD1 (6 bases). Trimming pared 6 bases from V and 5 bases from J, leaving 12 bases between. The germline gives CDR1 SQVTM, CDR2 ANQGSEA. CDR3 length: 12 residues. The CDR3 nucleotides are TGCAGCGTGGACACAGGGATAGATACGCAGTATTTT. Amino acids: CSVDTGIDTQYF.

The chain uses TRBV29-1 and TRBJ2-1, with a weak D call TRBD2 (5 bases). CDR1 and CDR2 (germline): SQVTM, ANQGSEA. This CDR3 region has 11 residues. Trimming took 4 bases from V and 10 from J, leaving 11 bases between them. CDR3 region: CSVARAEEQFF. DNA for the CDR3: TGCAGCGTTGCGAGGGCCGAGGAGCAGTTCTTC.

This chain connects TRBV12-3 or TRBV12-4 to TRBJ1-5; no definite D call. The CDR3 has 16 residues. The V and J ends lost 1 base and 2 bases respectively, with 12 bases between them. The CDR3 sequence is CASSLGSQFGNQPQHF. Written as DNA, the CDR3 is TGTGCCAGCAGTTTAGGGTCCCAGTTTGGCAATCAGCCCCAGCATTTT.

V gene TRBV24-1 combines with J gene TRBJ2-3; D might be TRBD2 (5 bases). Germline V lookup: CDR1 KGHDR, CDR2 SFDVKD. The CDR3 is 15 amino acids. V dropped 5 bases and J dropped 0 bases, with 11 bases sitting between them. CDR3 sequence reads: CATSGRGSSTDTQYF. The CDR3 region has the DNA TGTGCCACCAGTGGTAGAGGGTCTAGCACAGATACGCAGTATTTT.

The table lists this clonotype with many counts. CDR3 sequence: CASSSPEPTDTQYF. As DNA, the CDR3 is TGTGCCAGCAGCTCACCCGAACCCACAGATACGCAGTATTTT. The chain carries TRBV7-9 and TRBJ2-3; D uncertain. Germline assignment: CDR1 SEHNR and CDR2 FQNEAQ (reference sequence). The V gene lost 4 bases and the J gene lost 2 bases, with 10 bases spanning the gap. The CDR3 totals 14 residues.

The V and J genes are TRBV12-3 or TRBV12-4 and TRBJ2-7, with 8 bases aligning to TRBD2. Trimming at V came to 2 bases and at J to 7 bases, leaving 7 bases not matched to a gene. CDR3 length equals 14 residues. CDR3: CASSLLAGGGEQYF. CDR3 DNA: TGTGCCAGCAGTTTACTGGCGGGAGGTGGTGAGCAGTACTTC.

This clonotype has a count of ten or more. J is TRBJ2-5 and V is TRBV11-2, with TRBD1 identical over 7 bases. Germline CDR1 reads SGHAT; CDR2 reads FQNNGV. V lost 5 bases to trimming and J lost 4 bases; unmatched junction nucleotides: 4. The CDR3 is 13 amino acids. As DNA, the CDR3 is TGTGCCAGCAGCAAGGGGGCAGGAGAGACCCAGTACTTC. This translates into CASSKGAGETQYF.

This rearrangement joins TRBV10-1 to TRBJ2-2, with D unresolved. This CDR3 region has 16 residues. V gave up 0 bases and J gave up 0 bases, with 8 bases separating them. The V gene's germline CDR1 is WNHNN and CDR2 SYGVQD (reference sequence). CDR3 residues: CASSESVGANTGELFF. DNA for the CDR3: TGCGCCAGCAGTGAGTCGGTTGGCGCGAACACCGGGGAGCTGTTTTTT.

The CDR3 loop is CASSVSAGSGEQYF. The DNA of the CDR3 is TGTGCCAGCAGCGTTTCCGCGGGCTCAGGGGAGCAGTACTTC. The chain couples TRBV9 to TRBJ2-7; D tentatively fits TRBD1 or TRBD2 (5 bases each). CDR3 size: 14 residues. Germline V gene lookup returns CDR1 SGDLS and CDR2 YYNGEE. V was shortened by 2 bases and J by 7 bases, with 16 bases between the two germline ends.

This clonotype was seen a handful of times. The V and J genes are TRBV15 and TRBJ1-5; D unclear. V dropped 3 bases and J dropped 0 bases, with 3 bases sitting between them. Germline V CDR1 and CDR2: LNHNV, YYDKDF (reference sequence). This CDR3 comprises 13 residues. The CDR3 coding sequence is TGTGCCACCAGCAGGGCTAGCAATCAGCCCCAGCATTTT. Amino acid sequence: CATSRASNQPQHF.

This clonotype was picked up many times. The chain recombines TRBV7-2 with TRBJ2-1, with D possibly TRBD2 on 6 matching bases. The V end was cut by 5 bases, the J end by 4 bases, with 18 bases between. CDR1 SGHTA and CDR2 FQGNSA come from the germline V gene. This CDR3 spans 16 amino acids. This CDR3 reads CASSVYRGEAYNEQFF. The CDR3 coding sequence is TGTGCCAGCAGCGTCTATCGAGGGGAGGCTTACAATGAGCAGTTCTTC.

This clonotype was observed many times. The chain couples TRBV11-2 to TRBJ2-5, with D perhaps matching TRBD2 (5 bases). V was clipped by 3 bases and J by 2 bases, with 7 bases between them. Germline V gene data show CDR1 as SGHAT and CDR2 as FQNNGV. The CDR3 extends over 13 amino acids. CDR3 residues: CASSFGVQETQYF. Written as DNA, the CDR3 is TGTGCCAGCAGCTTCGGGGTACAAGAGACCCAGTACTTC.

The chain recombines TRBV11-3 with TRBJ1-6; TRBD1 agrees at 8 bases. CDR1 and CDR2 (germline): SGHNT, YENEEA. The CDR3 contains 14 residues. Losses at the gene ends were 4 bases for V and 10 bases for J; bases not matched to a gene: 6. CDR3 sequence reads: CASSYGQGSSPLHF. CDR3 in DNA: TGTGCCAGCAGCTACGGACAGGGTAGCTCACCCCTCCACTTT.

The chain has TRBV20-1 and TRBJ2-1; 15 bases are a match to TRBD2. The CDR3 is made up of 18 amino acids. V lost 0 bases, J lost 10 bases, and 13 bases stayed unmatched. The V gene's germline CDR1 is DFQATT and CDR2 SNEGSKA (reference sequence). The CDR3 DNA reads TGCAGTGCTAGAGATCTTTTCGTGGGACTAGCGGGAGGAGGGGAGCAGTTCTTC. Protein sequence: CSARDLFVGLAGGGEQFF.

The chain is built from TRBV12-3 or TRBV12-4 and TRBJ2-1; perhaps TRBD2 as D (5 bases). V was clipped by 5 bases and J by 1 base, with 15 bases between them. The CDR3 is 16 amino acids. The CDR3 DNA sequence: TGTGCCAGCAGTACGCGCCGGACTGATTCCTACAATGAGCAGTTCTTC. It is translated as CASSTRRTDSYNEQFF.